Listed below are T cell receptor beta chains from one sample, sequenced in a study of response to subunit inactivated influenza vaccine. TCRdb passed the RT-PCR reads through MiXCR, listing each CDR3 protein once. Of about 780,000 distinct CDR3 sequences listed, roughly 18% are singletons. Sequences were derived from PBMCs from blood, sampled about 5 days after vaccination. All receptors come from a man over 45 who received an inactivated influenza vaccine. Each CDR3 is given with its conserved first and last residue.

CSVVGLAGGPEQYF TRBJ2-7 TRBV29-1
CAITETSGGVYEQYF TRBJ2-7 TRBV10-3
CASSLNGTEVYNEQFF TRBJ2-1 TRBV5-1
CSVDAGGYTF TRBJ1-2 TRBV29-1
CASSNTGAETQYF TRBJ2-5 TRBV12-3/TRBV12-4
CASSLRFDEQFF TRBJ2-1 TRBV28
CASSPDRVSYNEQFF TRBJ2-1 TRBV7-2
CASSEHLGGTGVYEQYF TRBJ2-7 TRBV2
CASTRGGGQETQYF TRBJ2-5 TRBV12-3/TRBV12-4
CASSSDMTEAFF TRBJ1-1 TRBV5-1
CSARLADYIEQFF TRBJ2-1 TRBV20-1
CASPKGTGPSEQYF TRBJ2-7 TRBV6-1
CASSQDGGQSYSNQPQHF TRBJ1-5 TRBV4-1
CSASGASTDTQYF TRBJ2-3 TRBV20-1
CASSYRRAGSSGANVLTF TRBJ2-6 TRBV6-5
CASSFTGTDGYTF TRBJ1-2 TRBV5-1
CASSDYTSSYNEQFF TRBJ2-1 TRBV25-1
CATSDGPKNTEAFF TRBJ1-1 TRBV24-1
CASTRGEADQPQHF TRBJ1-5 TRBV6-1
CAIRRDNTGELFF TRBJ2-2 TRBV10-3
CASSYPVGLQETQYF TRBJ2-5 TRBV5-6
CASSYDRRQGHNSPLHF TRBJ1-6 TRBV6-2/TRBV6-3
CSVERTVEAFF TRBJ1-1 TRBV29-1
CATHSGGRNEKLFF TRBJ1-4 TRBV4-1
CASSLGTGSHTQYF TRBJ2-3 TRBV5-6
CASSREVETQYF TRBJ2-5 TRBV6-6
CAISRTAKDEQYF TRBJ2-7 TRBV10-3
CSAEAPGQGETQYF TRBJ2-5 TRBV29-1
CSVEFGDRSTEAFF TRBJ1-1 TRBV29-1
CASSLGRRNYYNEQFF TRBJ2-1 TRBV12-3/TRBV12-4
CASSYRTGFADTQYF TRBJ2-3 TRBV6-5
CSVERRQGASYGYTF TRBJ1-2 TRBV29-1
CASSGSTGTQPQHF TRBJ1-5 TRBV12-3/TRBV12-4
CASSPGVEAFF TRBJ1-1 TRBV12-3/TRBV12-4
CSARDGLAGAEQYF TRBJ2-7 TRBV20-1
CSVRPSGVHNEQFF TRBJ2-1 TRBV29-1
CASTPLIGETQYF TRBJ2-5 TRBV12-3/TRBV12-4
CASSLDRVRLNTEAFF TRBJ1-1 TRBV12-3/TRBV12-4
CASSQDTETGFWETQYF TRBJ2-5 TRBV3-1
CASSLVQGETQYF TRBJ2-5 TRBV12-3/TRBV12-4
CSVVVSGNTIYF TRBJ1-3 TRBV29-1
CASSLFERNTQYF TRBJ2-3 TRBV14
CASSYVGGRSYNEQFF TRBJ2-1 TRBV6-5